This paragraph covers one TCR beta chain sequence. Its specificity is unknown. The PCR used 60 Vbeta and 13 Jbeta primers. Produced via immunoSEQ multiplex PCR; TCRdb's table is partial and in-frame only. The sample has under 200,000 clones, 70% to 80% seen once. These data come from a study of cytomegalovirus exposure and HLA in healthy donors. Study-level information: Prior work identified about 120 million unique TCR beta sequences in some 200 million T cells.

Findings and limits, study-wide: Researchers reported in a later analysis that a missense DCLRE1C variant was tied to TCR beta V- and J-gene trimming. Earlier findings revealed that most TCR beta V segments proved productive either about 90% or about 30% of the time. Testing in vitro showed a few CMV-associated chains specific for CMV antigens.

V was trimmed by 3 bases and J by 3 bases, leaving 10 bases between them. CDR3 length: 14 amino acids. Germline V gene data show CDR1 as SGHNT and CDR2 as YYREEE (reference sequence). Sample: PBMCs. The chain links TRBV5-4 to TRBJ2-1; D possibly corresponds to TRBD2 (6 bases). The TCR was taken from a woman aged 40 to 49 in good health and CMV-seronegative. The CDR3 protein is CASSSAGNYNEQFF. The CDR3 nucleotides read TGTGCCAGCAGCTCGGCGGGAAACTACAATGAGCAGTTCTTC.